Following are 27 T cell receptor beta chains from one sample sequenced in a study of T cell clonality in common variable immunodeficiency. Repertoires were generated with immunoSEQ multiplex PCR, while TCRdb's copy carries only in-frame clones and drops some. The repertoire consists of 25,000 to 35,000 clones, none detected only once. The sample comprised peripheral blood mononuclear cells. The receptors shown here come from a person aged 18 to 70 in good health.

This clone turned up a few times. The chain's CDR3 is CSARESLAGFETQYF. CDR3 DNA, as far as it was read: TGCAGTGCCAGGGAGTCCCTAGCGGGTTTTGAGACC. V gene TRBV20-1 combines with J gene TRBJ2-5, with 8 bases fitting TRBD2. The CDR3 end falls 3 residues outside the read, so it is completed with the germline J gene. The V segment lost 6 bases and the J segment 5 bases; nucleotides outside the gene matches: 14. From germline, CDR1 is DFQATT and CDR2 SNEGSKA (reference sequence). This CDR3 region has 15 residues.

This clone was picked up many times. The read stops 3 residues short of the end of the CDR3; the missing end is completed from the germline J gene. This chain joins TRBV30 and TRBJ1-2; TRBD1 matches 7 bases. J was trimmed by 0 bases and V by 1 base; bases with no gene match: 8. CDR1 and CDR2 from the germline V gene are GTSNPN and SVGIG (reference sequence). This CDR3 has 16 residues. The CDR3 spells CAWSGGDREANYGYTF. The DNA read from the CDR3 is TGTGCCTGGAGTGGAGGGGACAGAGAAGCTAACTATGGC. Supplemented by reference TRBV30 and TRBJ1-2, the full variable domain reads SQTIHQWPATLVQPVGSPLSLECTVEGTSNPNLYWYRQAAGRGLQLLFYSVGIGQISSEVPQNLSASRPQDRQFILSSKKLLLSDSGFYLCAWSGGDREANYGYTFGSGTRLTVV.

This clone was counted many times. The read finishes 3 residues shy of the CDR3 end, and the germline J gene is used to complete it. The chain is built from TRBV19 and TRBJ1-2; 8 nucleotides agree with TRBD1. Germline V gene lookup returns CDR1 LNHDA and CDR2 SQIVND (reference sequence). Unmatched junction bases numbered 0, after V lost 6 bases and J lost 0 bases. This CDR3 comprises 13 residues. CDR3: CASRDRANYGYTF. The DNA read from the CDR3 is TGTGCCAGTAGGGACAGGGCTAACTATGGC.

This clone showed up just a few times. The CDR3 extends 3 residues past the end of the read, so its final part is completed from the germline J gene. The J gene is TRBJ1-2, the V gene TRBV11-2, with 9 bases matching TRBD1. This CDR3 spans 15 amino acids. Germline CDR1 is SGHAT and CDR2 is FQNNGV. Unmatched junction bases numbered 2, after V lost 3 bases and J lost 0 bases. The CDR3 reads CASSLDRGANYGYTF. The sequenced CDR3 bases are TGTGCCAGCAGCTTGGACAGGGGAGCTAACTATGGC.

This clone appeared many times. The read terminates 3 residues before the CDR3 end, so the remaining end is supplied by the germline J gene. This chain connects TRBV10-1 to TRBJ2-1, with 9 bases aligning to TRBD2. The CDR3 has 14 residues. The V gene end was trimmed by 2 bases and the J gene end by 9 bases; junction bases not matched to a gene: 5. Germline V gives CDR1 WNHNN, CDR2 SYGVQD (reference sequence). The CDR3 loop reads CASSEALAGSEQFF. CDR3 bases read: TGCGCCAGCAGTGAGGCCCTAGCGGGGAGTGAG.

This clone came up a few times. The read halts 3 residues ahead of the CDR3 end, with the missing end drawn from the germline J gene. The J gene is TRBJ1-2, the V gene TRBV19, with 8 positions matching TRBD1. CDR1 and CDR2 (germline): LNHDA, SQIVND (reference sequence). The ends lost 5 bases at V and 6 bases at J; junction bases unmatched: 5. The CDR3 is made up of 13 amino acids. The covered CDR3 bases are TGTGCCAGTAGTCCAGGGGGCTTGGATGGC. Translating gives CASSPGGLDG. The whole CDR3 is CASSPGGLDGYTF.

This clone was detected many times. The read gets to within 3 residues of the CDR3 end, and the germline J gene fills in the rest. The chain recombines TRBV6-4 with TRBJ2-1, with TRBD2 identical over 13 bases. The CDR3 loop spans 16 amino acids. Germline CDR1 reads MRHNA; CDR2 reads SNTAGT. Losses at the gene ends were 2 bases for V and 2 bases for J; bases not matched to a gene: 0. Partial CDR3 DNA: TGTGCCAGCAGTGACACTAGCGGGGGGGCCTACAATGAG. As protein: CASSDTSGGAYNE. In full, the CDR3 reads CASSDTSGGAYNEQFF.

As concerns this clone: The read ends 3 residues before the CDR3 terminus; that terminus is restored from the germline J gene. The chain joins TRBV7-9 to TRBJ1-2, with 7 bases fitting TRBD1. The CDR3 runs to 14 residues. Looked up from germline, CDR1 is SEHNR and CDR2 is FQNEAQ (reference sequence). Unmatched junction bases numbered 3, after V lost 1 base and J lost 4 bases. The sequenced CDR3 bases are TGTGCCAGCAGCTTAGGGACAGGCCTCTATGGC. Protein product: CASSLGTGLYG. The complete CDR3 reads CASSLGTGLYGYTF.

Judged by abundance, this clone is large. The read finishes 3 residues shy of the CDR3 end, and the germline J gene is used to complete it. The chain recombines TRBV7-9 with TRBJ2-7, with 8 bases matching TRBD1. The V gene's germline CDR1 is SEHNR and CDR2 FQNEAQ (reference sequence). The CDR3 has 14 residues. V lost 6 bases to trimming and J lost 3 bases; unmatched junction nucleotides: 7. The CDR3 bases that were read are TGTGCCAGCAGTCACCGGGACAGGAACTACGAG. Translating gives CASSHRDRNYE. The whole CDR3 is CASSHRDRNYEQYF.

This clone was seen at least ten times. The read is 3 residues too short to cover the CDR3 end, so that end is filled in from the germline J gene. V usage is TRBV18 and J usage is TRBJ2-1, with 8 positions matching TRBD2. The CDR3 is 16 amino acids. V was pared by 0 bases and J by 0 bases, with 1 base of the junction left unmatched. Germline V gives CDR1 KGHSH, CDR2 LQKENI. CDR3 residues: CASSPPSGGSYNEQFF. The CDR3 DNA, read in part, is TGTGCCAGCTCACCACCGAGCGGGGGCTCCTACAATGAG.

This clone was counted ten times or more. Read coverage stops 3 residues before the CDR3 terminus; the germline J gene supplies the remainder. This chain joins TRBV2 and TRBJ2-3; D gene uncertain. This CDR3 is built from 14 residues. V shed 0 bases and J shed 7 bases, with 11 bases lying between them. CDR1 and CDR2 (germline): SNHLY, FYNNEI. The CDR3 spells CASSEALPPNTQYF. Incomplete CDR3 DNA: TGTGCCAGCAGTGAAGCGCTTCCTCCTAATACG.

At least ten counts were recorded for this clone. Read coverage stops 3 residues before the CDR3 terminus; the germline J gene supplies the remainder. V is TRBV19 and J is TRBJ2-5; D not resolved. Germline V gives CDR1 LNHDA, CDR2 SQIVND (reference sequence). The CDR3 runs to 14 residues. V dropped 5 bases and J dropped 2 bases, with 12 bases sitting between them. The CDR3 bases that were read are TGTGCCAGTAGTCTTCCACGTCTACAAGAGACC. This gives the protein CASSLPRLQET. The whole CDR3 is CASSLPRLQETQYF.

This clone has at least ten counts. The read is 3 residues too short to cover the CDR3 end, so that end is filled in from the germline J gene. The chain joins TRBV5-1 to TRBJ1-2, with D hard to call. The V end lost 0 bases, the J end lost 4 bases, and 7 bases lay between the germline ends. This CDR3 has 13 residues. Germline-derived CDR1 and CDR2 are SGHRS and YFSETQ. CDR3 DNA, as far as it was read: TGCGCCAGCAGCTTGGAACAGATCTATGGC. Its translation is CASSLEQIYG. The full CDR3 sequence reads CASSLEQIYGYTF. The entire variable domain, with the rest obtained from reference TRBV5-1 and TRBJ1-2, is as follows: KAGVTQTPRYLIKTRGQQVTLSCSPISGHRSVSWYQQTPGQGLQFLFEYFSETQRNKGNFPGRFSGRQFSNSRSEMNVSTLELGDSALYLCASSLEQIYGYTFGSGTRLTVV.

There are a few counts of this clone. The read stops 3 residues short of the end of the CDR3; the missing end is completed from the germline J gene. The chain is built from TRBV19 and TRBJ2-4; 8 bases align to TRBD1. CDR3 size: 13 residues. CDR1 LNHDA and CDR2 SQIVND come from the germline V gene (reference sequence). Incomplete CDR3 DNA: TGTGCCAGTAGTGGGGACAGGAATTATGGT. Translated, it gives CASSGDRNYG. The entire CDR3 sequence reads CASSGDRNYGQYF.

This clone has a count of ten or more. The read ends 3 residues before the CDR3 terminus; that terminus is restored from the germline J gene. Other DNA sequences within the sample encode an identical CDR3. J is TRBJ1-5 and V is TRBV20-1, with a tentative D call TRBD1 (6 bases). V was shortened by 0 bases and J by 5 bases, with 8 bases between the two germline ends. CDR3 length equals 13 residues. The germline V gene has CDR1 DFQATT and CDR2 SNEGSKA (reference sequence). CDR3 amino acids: CSARDRGYQPQHF. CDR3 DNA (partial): TGCAGTGCTAGAGACAGGGGATATCAGCCC.

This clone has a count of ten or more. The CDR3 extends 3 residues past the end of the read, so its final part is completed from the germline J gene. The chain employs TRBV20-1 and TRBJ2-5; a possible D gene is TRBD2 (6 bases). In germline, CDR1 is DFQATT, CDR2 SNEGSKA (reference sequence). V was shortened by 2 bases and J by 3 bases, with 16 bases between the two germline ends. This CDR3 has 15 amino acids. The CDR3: CSARIGGGVEETQYF. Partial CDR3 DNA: TGCAGTGCTAGAATCGGCGGAGGGGTAGAAGAGACC.

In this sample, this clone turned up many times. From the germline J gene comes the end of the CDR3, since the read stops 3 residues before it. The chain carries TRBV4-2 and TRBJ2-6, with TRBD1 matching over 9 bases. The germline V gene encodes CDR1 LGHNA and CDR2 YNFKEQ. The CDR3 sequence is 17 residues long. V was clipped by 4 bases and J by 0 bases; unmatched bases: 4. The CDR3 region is CASSRDRDSSGANVLTF. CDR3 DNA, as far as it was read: TGTGCCAGCAGCCGGGACAGGGATTCCTCTGGGGCCAACGTC.

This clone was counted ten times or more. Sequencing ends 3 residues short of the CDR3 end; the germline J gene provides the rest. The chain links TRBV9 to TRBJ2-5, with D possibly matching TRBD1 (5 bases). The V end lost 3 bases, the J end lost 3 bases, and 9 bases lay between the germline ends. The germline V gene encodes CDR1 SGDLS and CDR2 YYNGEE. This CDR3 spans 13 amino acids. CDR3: CASSGTLEETQYF. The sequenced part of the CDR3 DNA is TGTGCCAGCAGCGGGACACTTGAAGAGACC.

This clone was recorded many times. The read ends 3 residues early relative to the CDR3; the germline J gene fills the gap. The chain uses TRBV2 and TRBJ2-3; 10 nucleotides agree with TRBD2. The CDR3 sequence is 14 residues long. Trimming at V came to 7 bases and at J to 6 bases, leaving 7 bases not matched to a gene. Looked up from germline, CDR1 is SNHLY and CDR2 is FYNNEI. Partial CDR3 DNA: TGTGCCAGCACGAGCGGGGGGGCAACGGATACG. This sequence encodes CASTSGGATDT. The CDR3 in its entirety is CASTSGGATDTQYF.

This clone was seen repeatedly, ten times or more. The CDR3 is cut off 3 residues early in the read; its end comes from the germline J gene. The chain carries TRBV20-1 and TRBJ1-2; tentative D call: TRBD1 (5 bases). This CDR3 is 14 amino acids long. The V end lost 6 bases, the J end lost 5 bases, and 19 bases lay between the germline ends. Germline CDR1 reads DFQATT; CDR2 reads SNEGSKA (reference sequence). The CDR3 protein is CSAPLGGGFYGYTF. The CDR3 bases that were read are TGCAGTGCCCCCCTCGGGGGGGGTTTTTATGGC.

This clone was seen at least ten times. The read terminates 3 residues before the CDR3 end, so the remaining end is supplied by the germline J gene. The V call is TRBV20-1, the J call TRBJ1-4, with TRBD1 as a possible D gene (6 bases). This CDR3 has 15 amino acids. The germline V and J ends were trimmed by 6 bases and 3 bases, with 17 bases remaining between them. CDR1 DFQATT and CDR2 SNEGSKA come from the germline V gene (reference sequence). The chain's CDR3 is CSAGQPTTSNEKLFF. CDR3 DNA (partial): TGCAGTGCAGGACAGCCTACTACCTCTAATGAAAAA.

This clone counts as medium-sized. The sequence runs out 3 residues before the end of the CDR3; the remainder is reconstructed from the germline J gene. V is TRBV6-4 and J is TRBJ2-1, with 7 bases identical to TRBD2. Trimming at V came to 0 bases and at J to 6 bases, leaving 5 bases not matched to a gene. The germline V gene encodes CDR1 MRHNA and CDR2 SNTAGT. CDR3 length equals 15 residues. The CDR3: CASSDSAGAGNEQFF. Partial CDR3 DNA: TGTGCCAGCAGTGACTCGGCGGGAGCGGGCAATGAG.

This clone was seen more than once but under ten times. The DNA read from the CDR3 is TGTGCCAGCTCATCTCGATCGCAAGAAGCAGGGGAC. Protein sequence: CASSSRSQEAGD. The entire CDR3 is CASSSRSQEAGDYTF. V gene TRBV18 combines with J gene TRBJ1-2, with D tentatively TRBD1 (6 bases). The CDR3 extends 3 residues past the end of the read, so its final part is completed from the germline J gene. CDR1 is KGHSH and CDR2 is LQKENI in the germline V gene. This CDR3 is built from 15 residues.

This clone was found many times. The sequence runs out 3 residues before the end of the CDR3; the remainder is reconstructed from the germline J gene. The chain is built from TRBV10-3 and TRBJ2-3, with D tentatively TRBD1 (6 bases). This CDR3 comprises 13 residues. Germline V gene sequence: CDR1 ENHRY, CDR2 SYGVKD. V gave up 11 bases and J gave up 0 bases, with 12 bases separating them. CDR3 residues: CAATGRSTDTQYF. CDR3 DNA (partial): TGTGCCGCTACAGGGAGAAGCACAGATACG.

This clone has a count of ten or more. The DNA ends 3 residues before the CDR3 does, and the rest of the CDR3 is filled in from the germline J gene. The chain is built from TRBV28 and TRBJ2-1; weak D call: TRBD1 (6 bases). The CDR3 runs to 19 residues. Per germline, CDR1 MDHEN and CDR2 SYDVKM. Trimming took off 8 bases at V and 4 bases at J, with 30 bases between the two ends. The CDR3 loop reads CASGTQGIGDRGLYNEQFF. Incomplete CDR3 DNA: TGTGCCAGCGGTACTCAGGGGATCGGAGACCGAGGACTTTACAATGAG.

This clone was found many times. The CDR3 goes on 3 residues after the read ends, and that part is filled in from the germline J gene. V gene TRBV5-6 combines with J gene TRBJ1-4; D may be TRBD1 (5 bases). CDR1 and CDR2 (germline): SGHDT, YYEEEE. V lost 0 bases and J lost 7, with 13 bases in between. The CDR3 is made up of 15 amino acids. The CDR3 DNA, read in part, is TGTGCCAGCAGCTTGGAAGGCAGGGAGGGTGAAAAA. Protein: CASSLEGREGEK. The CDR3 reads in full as CASSLEGREGEKLFF.

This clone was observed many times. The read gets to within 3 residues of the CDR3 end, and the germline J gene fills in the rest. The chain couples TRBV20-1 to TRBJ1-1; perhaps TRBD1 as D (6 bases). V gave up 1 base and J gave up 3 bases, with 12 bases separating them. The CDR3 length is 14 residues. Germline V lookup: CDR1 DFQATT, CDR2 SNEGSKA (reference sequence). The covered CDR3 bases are TGCAGTGCTAGAGTTGCAGGGGTAGACACTGAA. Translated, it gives CSARVAGVDTE. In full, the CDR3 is CSARVAGVDTEAFF.